This entry features one T cell receptor beta chain sequence. The antigen remains unidentified. With 60 Vbeta and 13 Jbeta primers, the PCR was carried out. The data were produced by immunoSEQ multiplex PCR, yet TCRdb's version contains in-frame clones alone and is incomplete. Of about 190,000 clones in the sample, approximately 84% were seen once. The sample belongs to a study of cytomegalovirus exposure and HLA in healthy donors. The overall study: HLA-typed donors were the source of about 85 million unique TCRs held in an early data release. Study conclusions and caveats: CMV serostatus was the only immune exposure information that was available. A later analysis linked around 15,000 TCR beta sequences to HLA alleles at 0.05 false discovery rate.

CDR1 SGHTA and CDR2 FQGNSA come from the germline V gene. This CDR3 comprises 15 residues. The V gene end was trimmed by 6 bases and the J gene end by 5 bases; junction bases not matched to a gene: 7. Sequences were obtained from PBMCs. The origin of this receptor is a woman aged 30 to 39 in good health and CMV-seropositive. The chain links TRBV7-2 to TRBJ2-5; TRBD2 agrees at 12 bases. The CDR3 loop is CASRPLAGGRETQYF. The CDR3 DNA is TGTGCCAGCAGACCACTAGCGGGGGGTAGGGAGACCCAGTACTTC.